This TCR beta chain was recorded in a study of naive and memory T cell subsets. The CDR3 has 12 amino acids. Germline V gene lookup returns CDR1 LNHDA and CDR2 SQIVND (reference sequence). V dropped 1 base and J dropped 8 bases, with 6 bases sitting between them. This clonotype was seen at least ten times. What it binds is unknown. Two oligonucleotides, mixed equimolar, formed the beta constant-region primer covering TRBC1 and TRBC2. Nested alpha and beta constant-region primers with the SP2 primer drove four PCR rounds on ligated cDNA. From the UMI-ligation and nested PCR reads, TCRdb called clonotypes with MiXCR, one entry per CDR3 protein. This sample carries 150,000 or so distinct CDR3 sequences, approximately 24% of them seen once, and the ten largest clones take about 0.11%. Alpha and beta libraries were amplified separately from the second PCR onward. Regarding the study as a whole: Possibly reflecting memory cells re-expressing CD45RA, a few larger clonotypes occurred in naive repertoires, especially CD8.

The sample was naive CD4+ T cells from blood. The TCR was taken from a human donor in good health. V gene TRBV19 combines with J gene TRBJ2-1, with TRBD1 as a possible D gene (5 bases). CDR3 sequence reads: CASSIVGDEQFF. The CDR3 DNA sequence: TGTGCCAGTAGTATAGTAGGGGATGAGCAGTTCTTC.